The 30 T cell receptor beta chains below were found in one sample sequenced in a study of shared clonotypes between healthy human individuals. Produced via immunoSEQ multiplex PCR; TCRdb's table is partial and in-frame only. In the table there are roughly 2.5 million clones, about 92% of which are singletons. What was sequenced was naive CD4+ T cells sorted from blood. Subset meaning: CD45RA+ positively selected. The source of these receptors is a man between 18 and 35 years old in good health.

This chain links TRBV7-3 with TRBJ2-2, with 7 bases that match TRBD1. The CDR3 spans 14 residues. Per the germline V gene, CDR1 is SGHTA and CDR2 is FQGTGA. The V and J ends lost 5 bases and 4 bases, in that order; junction bases with no gene match: 4. The CDR3 loop reads CASSRTGGTGELFF. As DNA, the CDR3 is TGTGCCAGCAGCCGGACAGGTGGCACCGGGGAGCTGTTTTTT.

The chain combines TRBV18 with TRBJ2-7, with D perhaps TRBD1 (5 bases). CDR1 and CDR2 (germline): KGHSH, LQKENI. The CDR3 runs to 15 residues. Trimming left V 2 bases short and J 0 bases short, with 11 bases between. CDR3 residues: CASSPTAGRSYEQYF. In DNA, the CDR3 is TGTGCCAGCTCACCAACCGCAGGGCGCTCCTACGAGCAGTACTTC.

The chain has TRBV5-1 and TRBJ2-1; possible D gene TRBD2, 6 bases. This CDR3 comprises 18 residues. V shed 4 bases and J shed 0 bases, with 20 bases lying between them. Germline V gene sequence: CDR1 SGHRS, CDR2 YFSETQ. This CDR3 reads CASSRGGGTESSYNEQFF. CDR3 DNA sequence: TGCGCCAGCAGCCGTGGGGGAGGCACCGAAAGCTCCTACAATGAGCAGTTCTTC.

In its sample, this clone was seen a few times. The chain combines TRBV7-2 with TRBJ2-7, with 7 bases aligning to TRBD2. CDR1 SGHTA and CDR2 FQGNSA come from the germline V gene. The CDR3 has 17 amino acids. With 5 bases clipped from V and 6 bases from J, the junction kept 19 bases outside the gene matches. CDR3 sequence: CASSNHPEGGWPGEQYF. CDR3 in DNA: TGTGCCAGCAGCAACCACCCCGAGGGAGGGTGGCCGGGCGAGCAGTACTTC.

The chain employs TRBV18 and TRBJ2-7, with unresolved D. The CDR3 loop spans 16 amino acids. Trimming took 0 bases from V and 7 from J, leaving 19 bases between them. CDR1 is KGHSH, CDR2 LQKENI, per germline. In DNA form, the CDR3 reads TGTGCCAGCTCACCACCGATGAGAGTCGATTCCAGTGAGCAGTACTTC. As protein: CASSPPMRVDSSEQYF.

The V gene is TRBV5-1, the J gene TRBJ1-2, with TRBD1 matching 9 bases. The length of the CDR3 is 14 residues. Germline CDR1 and CDR2: SGHRS and YFSETQ. The trim removed 4 bases at V and 4 bases at J, leaving 5 bases unmatched. The DNA of the CDR3 is TGCGCCAGCAGCGGGGGACAGGGCCCCTATGGCTACACCTTC. Amino acids: CASSGGQGPYGYTF.

The chain employs TRBV2 and TRBJ1-5; possible D gene TRBD1, 6 bases. Germline V gives CDR1 SNHLY, CDR2 FYNNEI. This CDR3 is 13 amino acids long. Trimming cost V 5 bases and J 16 bases, with 21 bases left between them. The CDR3 region is CASSSTQGTRIHF. The DNA for the CDR3 is TGTGCCAGCAGTTCTACTCAAGGGACACGGATACATTTT.

Of note for this clone: This sample includes further DNA sequences coding for the same CDR3. This sequence joins TRBV5-1 and TRBJ1-3, with D unresolved. The CDR3 spans 12 residues. Germline V lookup: CDR1 SGHRS, CDR2 YFSETQ. Trimming cost V 4 bases and J 2 bases, with 4 bases left between them. The CDR3 region is CASSLTGNTIYF. CDR3 sequence (DNA): TGCGCCAGCAGCCTAACTGGAAACACCATATATTTT.

This chain joins TRBV4-2 and TRBJ2-7; D is possibly TRBD1 (5 bases). The CDR3 contains 15 residues. The V gene's germline CDR1 is LGHNA and CDR2 YNFKEQ. Trimming pared 1 base from V and 4 bases from J, leaving 14 bases between. CDR3 amino acids: CASSQGPAGKYEQYF. The CDR3 DNA sequence: TGTGCCAGCAGCCAAGGTCCGGCAGGGAAATACGAGCAGTACTTC.

V and J are TRBV6-6 and TRBJ2-7; 7 nucleotides align to TRBD1. CDR3 length: 13 residues. The V gene end was trimmed by 6 bases and the J gene end by 6 bases; junction bases not matched to a gene: 8. The germline gives CDR1 MNHNY, CDR2 SVGAGI (reference sequence). As DNA, the CDR3 is TGTGCCAGCAGCAACCTACAGGGGATCGAGCAGTACTTC. Protein product: CASSNLQGIEQYF.

The chain is built from TRBV5-4 and TRBJ1-1, with TRBD1 matching over 7 bases. Trimming cost V 5 bases and J 1 base; bases outside gene matches: 5. Germline V gene lookup returns CDR1 SGHNT and CDR2 YYREEE (reference sequence). This CDR3 is 14 amino acids long. The CDR3 loop is CASRKGTANTEAFF. In DNA, the CDR3 is TGTGCCAGCAGAAAAGGGACAGCGAACACTGAAGCTTTCTTT.

This chain uses TRBV6-6 with TRBJ1-1; 10 positions agree with TRBD1. With V trimmed by 5 bases and J by 3 bases, 9 bases remained unmatched. The CDR3 runs to 16 residues. Germline values: CDR1 MNHNY, CDR2 SVGAGI (reference sequence). CDR3 nucleotides: TGTGCCAGCAGTCTCGGACAGGGGGAATGGGACACTGAAGCTTTCTTT. This codes for CASSLGQGEWDTEAFF.

CDR3 region: CASKRYEGLTAQYF. The CDR3 DNA follows: TGCGCCAGCAAAAGGTACGAAGGATTAACCGCGCAGTATTTT. The chain uses TRBV5-1 and TRBJ2-3; D is unresolved. CDR1 SGHRS and CDR2 YFSETQ come from the germline V gene. The ends were cut back, 6 bases at V and 10 bases at J, with 21 bases in the middle. The CDR3 runs to 14 residues.

This clone was detected only once. One end of the junction is discordant with germline, which a read error may explain. V gene TRBV28 combines with J gene TRBJ2-3; 9 bases align to TRBD1. CDR3 length: 16 residues. Germline V CDR1 and CDR2: MDHEN, SYDVKM. The CDR3 loop reads CASSDPGQGSIDTQYF. The CDR3 DNA reads TGTGCCAGCAGTGATCCCGGACAGGGGAGCATAGATACGCAGTATTTT.

The rearrangement joins TRBV18 to TRBJ1-1; D gene ambiguous. This CDR3 region has 15 residues. The germline gives CDR1 KGHSH, CDR2 LQKENI. V lost 3 bases and J lost 5, with 16 bases in between. The CDR3 loop is CASSPPGQEGTEAFF. The CDR3 DNA is TGTGCCAGCTCACCGCCGGGCCAGGAGGGAACTGAAGCTTTCTTT.

The CDR3 protein is CASSPGQGWREQYF. CDR3 DNA: TGTGCCAGCAGCCCGGGACAGGGGTGGAGGGAGCAGTACTTC. The rearrangement links TRBV5-6 to TRBJ2-7; TRBD1 aligns across 10 bases. The V segment lost 4 bases and the J segment 7 bases; nucleotides outside the gene matches: 8. Germline-derived CDR1 and CDR2 are SGHDT and YYEEEE. There are 14 residues in the CDR3.

The chain employs TRBV7-2 and TRBJ2-4; D not resolved. Trimming cost V 5 bases and J 0 bases, with 14 bases left between them. CDR3 length: 16 residues. Germline V CDR1 and CDR2: SGHTA, FQGNSA. The CDR3 sequence: CASSGQAELAKNIQYF. CDR3 DNA sequence: TGTGCCAGCAGCGGGCAGGCGGAACTAGCCAAAAACATTCAGTACTTC.

DNA of the CDR3: TGTGCCAGCAGCGCTAGACAGGGGAAGGTTGAAAAACTGTTTTTT. As protein: CASSARQGKVEKLFF. The V and J genes are TRBV5-5 and TRBJ1-4; 8 bases agree with TRBD1. The CDR3 loop spans 15 amino acids. Per germline, CDR1 SGHKS and CDR2 YYEKEE (reference sequence). Trimming at V came to 4 bases and at J to 7 bases, leaving 9 bases not matched to a gene.

The rearrangement uses TRBV27 and TRBJ2-2; 16 positions match TRBD2. The CDR3 covers 17 residues. Trimming at V came to 7 bases and at J to 7 bases, leaving 9 bases not matched to a gene. CDR1 MNHEY and CDR2 SMNVEV come from the germline V gene (reference sequence). The CDR3 DNA is TGTGCCAGCAAAGGGACTAGCGGGGGGGATCGGGTCGGGGAGCTGTTTTTT. Encoded protein: CASKGTSGGDRVGELFF.

The CDR3 loop is CASSTGHRSPEAFF. The CDR3 DNA reads TGTGCCAGCAGCACGGGACACAGGTCCCCTGAAGCTTTCTTT. The chain joins TRBV9 to TRBJ1-1, with D possibly matching TRBD1 (6 bases). Germline CDR1 SGDLS, CDR2 YYNGEE. V lost 4 bases to trimming and J lost 6 bases, with 16 bases between them. The CDR3 runs to 14 residues.

This sequence joins TRBV5-1 and TRBJ2-5, with D possibly matching TRBD1 (5 bases). The J call may be mistaken, given a closer DNA end match to TRBJ2-7. CDR3 length: 12 residues. Per germline, CDR1 SGHRS and CDR2 YFSETQ. The CDR3 DNA sequence: TGCGCCAGCAGCTTGGACAGGTACGAGCAGTACTTC. Its translation is CASSLDRYEQYF.

This clone was counted a single time. The rearrangement links TRBV2 to TRBJ2-7; 12 bases are a match to TRBD2. Germline lookup yields CDR1 SNHLY and CDR2 FYNNEI. J lost 6 bases, V lost 6 bases, and 9 bases had no gene match. This CDR3 spans 15 amino acids. CDR3 sequence (DNA): TGTGCCAGCAGAAAGGGACTAGCGGGTCCCCTCGAGCAGTACTTC. Its protein is CASRKGLAGPLEQYF. The entire variable domain, with the rest obtained from reference TRBV2 and TRBJ2-7, is as follows: EPEVTQTPSHQVTQMGQEVILRCVPISNHLYFYWYRQILGQKVEFLVSFYNNEISEKSEIFDDQFSVERPDGSNFTLKIRSTKLEDSAMYFCASRKGLAGPLEQYFGPGTRLTVT.

The chain combines TRBV4-1 with TRBJ2-5, with TRBD2 matching over 8 bases. Germline CDR1 and CDR2: MGHRA and YSYEKL. V trimming: 4 bases; J trimming: 4 bases; junction bases outside the gene matches: 5. This CDR3 has 14 residues. The CDR3 sequence: CASSRGAGGETQYF. CDR3 DNA: TGCGCCAGCAGCCGGGGCGCGGGGGGAGAGACCCAGTACTTC.

The chain is built from TRBV6-4 and TRBJ1-5; D remains unclear. This CDR3 contains 12 residues. Germline lookup yields CDR1 MRHNA and CDR2 SNTAGT. Trimming removed 4 bases from V and 4 bases from J, with 5 bases in between. The CDR3 loop is CASSGVNQPQHF. CDR3 in DNA: TGTGCCAGCAGTGGGGTGAATCAGCCCCAGCATTTT.

The chain employs TRBV30 and TRBJ2-4; 8 nucleotides match TRBD1. The CDR3 runs 15 residues. Per germline, CDR1 GTSNPN and CDR2 SVGIG (reference sequence). The J segment lost 2 bases and the V segment lost 4 bases, leaving 7 bases of the junction unmatched. This CDR3 reads CAWNRGTGTKNIQYF. The DNA for the CDR3 is TGTGCCTGGAATAGAGGGACAGGAACCAAAAACATTCAGTACTTC.

The J gene is TRBJ1-4, the V gene TRBV28; D uncertain. The CDR3 totals 16 residues. From germline, CDR1 is MDHEN and CDR2 SYDVKM. The V end was cut by 3 bases, the J end by 6 bases, with 17 bases between. This CDR3 is CASSLRGLGRHEKLFF. CDR3 DNA sequence: TGTGCCAGCAGTTTGAGAGGGCTGGGGAGGCATGAAAAACTGTTTTTT.

The genes are TRBV9 and TRBJ2-7, with 8 bases that match TRBD1. There are 13 residues in the CDR3. With V trimmed by 4 bases and J by 4 bases, 4 bases remained unmatched. Germline V gene data show CDR1 as SGDLS and CDR2 as YYNGEE. CDR3 in amino acids: CASSTRQGYEQYF. CDR3 DNA sequence: TGTGCCAGCAGCACCCGACAGGGGTACGAGCAGTACTTC.

This rearrangement joins TRBV30 to TRBJ2-1; 13 bases are shared with TRBD2. V lost 1 base to trimming and J lost 14 bases; unmatched junction nucleotides: 2. The CDR3 is 12 amino acids. Germline V gene data show CDR1 as GTSNPN and CDR2 as SVGIG (reference sequence). For the CDR3, the DNA is TGTGCCTGGAGTGGGACTAGCGGGAGAAAGTTCTTC. Amino acids: CAWSGTSGRKFF.

CDR3 in amino acids: CARSGGARTGETQYF. In DNA form, the CDR3 reads TGTGCCAGAAGCGGGGGGGCGCGAACGGGAGAGACCCAGTACTTC. The chain links TRBV5-3 to TRBJ2-5; weak D call: TRBD2 (7 bases). TRBV5-3 is known as an ORF, though its function is uncertain. V was shortened by 4 bases and J by 4 bases, with 17 bases between the two germline ends. The length of the CDR3 is 15 residues.

V gene TRBV28 combines with J gene TRBJ2-1; D ambiguous. The germline CDR1 and CDR2 sequences are MDHEN and SYDVKM. Trimming left V 3 bases short and J 4 bases short, with 7 bases between. There are 13 residues in the CDR3. CDR3 loop: CASSFLLYNEQFF. CDR3 DNA sequence: TGTGCCAGCAGTTTTTTGCTGTACAATGAGCAGTTCTTC.